Each of the 32 T cell receptor beta chains below was sequenced from the same sample in a study of T cells after somatic rescue of genetic block. Sequencing was performed with immunoSEQ multiplex PCR; in TCRdb, only in-frame clones are kept and a portion is missing. The sample contains 55,000 or so clones, approximately 96% of which appear only once. The sequencing sample was made of peripheral blood mononuclear cells (PBMCs). These receptors were obtained from a child younger than two.

This chain joins TRBV13 and TRBJ2-1; unclear D gene. Germline V lookup: CDR1 PRHDT, CDR2 FYEKMQ (reference sequence). Trimming removed 3 bases from V and 2 bases from J, with 2 bases in between. The CDR3 consists of 12 residues. In DNA, the CDR3 is TGTGCCAGCAGCTTCACCTACAATGAGCAGTTCTTC. Its protein product is CASSFTYNEQFF.

The V call is TRBV7-2, the J call TRBJ1-2; maybe TRBD1 (6 bases). The V gene lost 8 bases and the J gene lost 2 bases, with 12 bases spanning the gap. CDR1 is SGHTA and CDR2 is FQGNSA in the germline V gene. CDR3 size: 13 residues. CDR3 bases: TGTGCCAGCCGCAGGGGCTTCAACTATGGCTACACCTTC. Translation gives CASRRGFNYGYTF. The whole variable domain, remainder taken from reference TRBV7-2 and TRBJ1-2, is GAGVSQSPSNKVTEKGKDVELRCDPISGHTALYWYRQSLGQGLEFLIYFQGNSAPDKSGLPSDRFSAERTGGSVSTLTIQRTQQEDSAVYLCASRRGFNYGYTFGSGTRLTVV.

The chain is built from TRBV19 and TRBJ1-5; 9 bases map to TRBD1. The trim removed 6 bases at V and 0 bases at J, leaving 6 bases unmatched. Germline V gene lookup returns CDR1 LNHDA and CDR2 SQIVND (reference sequence). The CDR3 is 16 residues long. The CDR3 DNA is TGTGCCAGTAGGATCGGGACAGGGTATAGCAATCAGCCCCAGCATTTT. Protein: CASRIGTGYSNQPQHF. Complete variable domain (other parts from reference TRBV19 and TRBJ1-5): DGGITQSPKYLFRKEGQNVTLSCEQNLNHDAMYWYRQDPGQGLRLIYYSQIVNDFQKGDIAEGYSVSREKKESFPLTVTSAQKNPTAFYLCASRIGTGYSNQPQHFGDGTRLSIL.

The chain employs TRBV28 and TRBJ2-7, with 10 bases lining up with TRBD1. The ends lost 3 bases at V and 0 bases at J; junction bases unmatched: 5. CDR1 is MDHEN and CDR2 is SYDVKM in the germline V gene. This CDR3 spans 16 amino acids. DNA for the CDR3: TGTGCCAGCAGTTTTTCTGACAGGGGGCCCTCCTACGAGCAGTACTTC. Protein sequence: CASSFSDRGPSYEQYF.

This chain links TRBV18 with TRBJ2-7, with TRBD1 matching 7 bases. Germline V CDR1 and CDR2: KGHSH, LQKENI. Trimming cost V 2 bases and J 2 bases; bases outside gene matches: 15. The CDR3 length is 18 residues. DNA of the CDR3: TGTGCCAGCTCACCAGCCCACCACCCAGTAGGGGGCGCCTACGAGCAGTACTTC. The encoded protein is CASSPAHHPVGGAYEQYF.

The table lists this clone with a count of one. The gene calls are TRBV7-2 and TRBJ2-3; 9 bases are shared with TRBD1. The CDR3 is made up of 15 amino acids. V gave up 5 bases and J gave up 4 bases; unmatched junction bases: 7. From germline, CDR1 is SGHTA and CDR2 FQGNSA. The CDR3 region has the DNA TGTGCCAGCAGCACGCGAGGGACAGGGCCAGATACGCAGTATTTT. This encodes CASSTRGTGPDTQYF.

The gene calls are TRBV12-1 and TRBJ2-5; no check of the table's D call, TRBD2, against the DNA was made. TRBV12-1 is flagged as a pseudogene. This CDR3 is 14 amino acids long. CDR3: CASSFDSSSETQYF. CDR3 DNA: TGTGCCAGCAGCTTTGATTCTAGCAGTGAGACCCAGTACTTC.

The chain recombines TRBV12-5 with TRBJ2-3, with D perhaps TRBD2 (5 bases). The V gene lost 6 bases and the J gene lost 0 bases, with 10 bases spanning the gap. The CDR3 totals 14 residues. Germline V gives CDR1 LGHNT, CDR2 FRNRAP. The CDR3 nucleotides read TGTGCTAGTGGCACGACTACTAGCACAGATACGCAGTATTTT. Amino acids: CASGTTTSTDTQYF.

V usage is TRBV5-4 and J usage is TRBJ2-3; 13 positions match TRBD2. This CDR3 is 16 amino acids long. CDR1 is SGHNT, CDR2 YYREEE, per germline (reference sequence). The J segment lost 2 bases and the V segment lost 3 bases, leaving 3 bases of the junction unmatched. The CDR3 DNA reads as TGTGCCAGCAGCTCTGGGACTAGCGGGATCACAGATACGCAGTATTTT. Amino acid sequence: CASSSGTSGITDTQYF.

A single count supports this clone. The identical CDR3 is also encoded by other nucleotide sequences in the sample. The V and J genes are TRBV4-1 and TRBJ2-3; D gene uncertain. Trimming took 1 base from V and 3 from J, leaving 5 bases between them. Germline CDR1 reads MGHRA; CDR2 reads YSYEKL. The CDR3 has 13 amino acids. The CDR3 DNA sequence: TGCGCCAGCAGCCAAGTAGGGACAGATACGCAGTATTTT. It yields the protein CASSQVGTDTQYF.

The chain is built from TRBV29-1 and TRBJ1-2, with 10 bases fitting TRBD1. After removal of 4 bases from V and 8 bases from J, the junction contained 7 bases not matched to a gene. The germline V gene encodes CDR1 SQVTM and CDR2 ANQGSEA. This CDR3 contains 13 residues. The CDR3 nucleotides read TGCAGCGTTGCCCGGGACAGGGGCGAAGGCTACACCTTC. It is translated as CSVARDRGEGYTF.

CDR3 in amino acids: CASGSLRTGGYTF. The CDR3 nucleotides are TGTGCTAGTGGTTCCCTCCGGACAGGAGGCTACACCTTC. This chain joins TRBV12-5 and TRBJ1-2; TRBD1 matches 7 bases. Trimming cost V 4 bases and J 8 bases; bases outside gene matches: 7. The CDR3 loop spans 13 amino acids. Germline V gives CDR1 LGHNT, CDR2 FRNRAP. Supplemented by reference TRBV12-5 and TRBJ1-2, the full variable domain reads DARVTQTPRHKVTEMGQEVTMRCQPILGHNTVFWYRQTMMQGLELLAYFRNRAPLDDSGMPKDRFSAEMPDATLATLKIQPSEPRDSAVYFCASGSLRTGGYTFGSGTRLTVV.

The rearrangement joins TRBV5-4 to TRBJ1-2; possibly TRBD1 for D (5 bases). The CDR3 consists of 12 residues. V shed 3 bases and J shed 2 bases, with 5 bases lying between them. Germline V lookup: CDR1 SGHNT, CDR2 YYREEE (reference sequence). The CDR3 nucleotides read TGTGCCAGCAGCTGGGACAACTATGGCTACACCTTC. Its translation is CASSWDNYGYTF.

As DNA, the CDR3 is TGTGCCAGCAGCTTCGGAGGGGGGGAGACCCAGTACTTC. Protein sequence: CASSFGGGETQYF. The gene calls are TRBV11-2 and TRBJ2-5; D is possibly TRBD1 or TRBD2 (6 bases each). V lost 3 bases and J 5 bases, leaving 10 bases between the germline ends. CDR1 and CDR2 (germline): SGHAT, FQNNGV. The CDR3 loop spans 13 amino acids. Based on the CDR3 plus reference TRBV11-2 and TRBJ2-5, the full variable domain is EAGVAQSPRYKIIEKRQSVAFWCNPISGHATLYWYQQILGQGPKLLIQFQNNGVVDDSQLPKDRFSAERLKGVDSTLKIQPAKLEDSAVYLCASSFGGGETQYFGPGTRLLVL.

Here the CDR3 reads CASSLAGLAAFF. CDR3 bases: TGTGCCAGCAGCTTAGCGGGCCTCGCGGCTTTCTTT. The V and J genes are TRBV11-2 and TRBJ1-1, with D unresolved. Trimming shortened V by 1 base and J by 11 bases, and 11 bases separated the two germline ends. This CDR3 region has 12 residues. CDR1 and CDR2 (germline): SGHAT, FQNNGV.

The CDR3 region has the DNA TGTGCCAGCAGCCCCGGACTAGCGGGGAGCACAGATACGCAGTATTTT. It codes for CASSPGLAGSTDTQYF. The chain combines TRBV11-2 with TRBJ2-3; 12 bases are shared with TRBD2. The CDR3 runs 16 residues. Germline values: CDR1 SGHAT, CDR2 FQNNGV. The trim removed 5 bases at V and 0 bases at J, leaving 3 bases unmatched.

The chain uses TRBV27 and TRBJ2-1, with TRBD2 matching over 11 bases. The CDR3 runs to 15 residues. Germline CDR1 reads MNHEY; CDR2 reads SMNVEV (reference sequence). Trimming removed 2 bases from V and 3 bases from J; junction bases left unmatched: 0. CDR3 loop: CASSLGTSGYNEQFF. CDR3 nucleotides: TGTGCCAGCAGTTTAGGGACTAGCGGCTACAATGAGCAGTTCTTC.

The V gene is TRBV6-1, the J gene TRBJ1-5; 7 bases are shared with TRBD1. The CDR3 is 15 residues long. Per the germline V gene, CDR1 is MNHNS and CDR2 is SASEGT. Unmatched junction bases numbered 7, after V lost 8 bases and J lost 0 bases. CDR3 sequence reads: CASVEGAYSNQPQHF. In DNA form, the CDR3 reads TGTGCCAGCGTGGAGGGGGCTTATAGCAATCAGCCCCAGCATTTT.

Here the CDR3 DNA reads TGTGCCAGCAGCTTCGTAGGGCCCAATCAGCCCCAGCATTTT. This encodes CASSFVGPNQPQHF. The chain recombines TRBV7-2 with TRBJ1-5; D uncertain. CDR1 SGHTA and CDR2 FQGNSA come from the germline V gene. This CDR3 contains 14 residues. With 3 bases removed from V and 3 bases from J, the gap between germline ends came to 9 bases. Using reference TRBV7-2 and TRBJ1-5 for the parts outside the CDR3, the full variable domain is GAGVSQSPSNKVTEKGKDVELRCDPISGHTALYWYRQSLGQGLEFLIYFQGNSAPDKSGLPSDRFSAERTGGSVSTLTIQRTQQEDSAVYLCASSFVGPNQPQHFGDGTRLSIL.

The chain combines TRBV19 with TRBJ1-2; 8 bases align to TRBD1. CDR3 length: 16 residues. V was pared by 5 bases and J by 2 bases, with 10 bases of the junction left unmatched. Germline loops: CDR1 LNHDA, CDR2 SQIVND (reference sequence). CDR3 residues: CASSPRQGPPNYGYTF. The DNA of the CDR3 is TGTGCCAGTAGTCCCCGACAGGGGCCCCCCAACTATGGCTACACCTTC.

This chain connects TRBV7-8 to TRBJ1-5; 9 bases are shared with TRBD1. Germline CDR1 SGHVS, CDR2 FQNEAQ. The CDR3 contains 14 residues. V dropped 3 bases and J dropped 7; count of bases not matched to a gene: 4. The CDR3 region is CASSLYRGQQPQHF. CDR3 DNA sequence: TGTGCCAGCAGCTTGTACAGGGGGCAACAGCCCCAGCATTTT.

The V and J genes are TRBV28 and TRBJ1-5, with TRBD1 matching over 8 bases. The CDR3 is made up of 16 amino acids. Trimming removed 7 bases from V and 1 base from J; junction bases left unmatched: 9. Germline V gene sequence: CDR1 MDHEN, CDR2 SYDVKM. CDR3 loop: CASKLTGQGSNQPQHF. CDR3 bases: TGTGCCAGCAAATTAACTGGACAGGGAAGCAATCAGCCCCAGCATTTT.

The gene calls are TRBV9 and TRBJ2-7; 13 bases are shared with TRBD2. The trim removed 4 bases at V and 4 bases at J, leaving 2 bases unmatched. Germline V CDR1 and CDR2: SGDLS, YYNGEE. This CDR3 is 14 amino acids long. In nucleotides, the CDR3 is TGTGCCAGCAGCAGGACTAGCGGGAGTTACGAGCAGTACTTC. Encoded protein: CASSRTSGSYEQYF.

V and J are TRBV25-1 and TRBJ2-3; D perhaps matches TRBD2 (5 bases). Trimming stripped 5 bases from V and 2 bases from J, with 11 bases between. The CDR3 spans 14 residues. From germline, CDR1 is MGHDK and CDR2 SYGVNS. CDR3 loop: CASSKRGLTDTQYF. CDR3 nucleotide sequence: TGTGCCAGCAGTAAACGAGGGCTCACAGATACGCAGTATTTT.

Here the CDR3 DNA reads TGTGCCAGCAGCAAGACTAGCCCAGATACGCAGTATTTT. Translating gives CASSKTSPDTQYF. The rearrangement uses TRBV21-1 and TRBJ2-3; the table's TRBD2 call for D was not verified on the DNA. TRBV21-1 has pseudogene status. This CDR3 has 13 residues.

The gene calls are TRBV5-4 and TRBJ1-2, with a tentative D call TRBD1 (6 bases). Germline CDR1 is SGHNT and CDR2 is YYREEE (reference sequence). The CDR3 is made up of 14 amino acids. Trimming pared 4 bases from V and 3 bases from J, leaving 13 bases between. The CDR3: CASSIGQKDYGYTF. DNA of the CDR3: TGTGCCAGCAGCATCGGACAGAAAGACTATGGCTACACCTTC.

The chain joins TRBV30 to TRBJ2-1; D remains unclear. Between the trimmed V and J ends, which lost 3 bases and 0 bases, there was a span of 6 bases. The CDR3 contains 13 residues. The V gene's germline CDR1 is GTSNPN and CDR2 SVGIG (reference sequence). The DNA of the CDR3 is TGTGCCTGGAGCTCGGCCTCCTACAATGAGCAGTTCTTC. Its protein is CAWSSASYNEQFF.

The chain links TRBV27 to TRBJ2-3, with 8 bases that match TRBD2. The CDR3 extends over 18 amino acids. CDR1 and CDR2 from the germline V gene are MNHEY and SMNVEV (reference sequence). With V trimmed by 5 bases and J by 2 bases, 15 bases remained unmatched. The DNA of the CDR3 is TGTGCCAGCAGTGCCCGTTCGGGACTAGGACATTTCACAGATACGCAGTATTTT. As protein: CASSARSGLGHFTDTQYF.

The chain has TRBV5-4 and TRBJ2-1; possibly TRBD2 for D (6 bases). Germline V gene data show CDR1 as SGHNT and CDR2 as YYREEE (reference sequence). Trimming removed 4 bases from V and 7 bases from J, with 9 bases in between. The CDR3 sequence is 12 residues long. The CDR3 loop is CASSPLANEQFF. The CDR3 DNA sequence: TGTGCCAGCAGCCCACTAGCAAATGAGCAGTTCTTC.

The V gene is TRBV25-1, the J gene TRBJ2-3; D might be TRBD1 or TRBD2, each matching 6 bases. The CDR3 length is 16 residues. Trimming pared 1 base from V and 2 bases from J, leaving 13 bases between. Germline V gene sequence: CDR1 MGHDK, CDR2 SYGVNS. The CDR3 sequence is CASSEWGRGITDTQYF. DNA for the CDR3: TGTGCCAGCAGTGAATGGGGGCGGGGAATCACAGATACGCAGTATTTT.

The V and J genes are TRBV6-5 and TRBJ2-7; D is ambiguous. CDR1 is MNHEY, CDR2 SVGAGI, per germline. The CDR3 is made up of 16 amino acids. V was trimmed by 0 bases and J by 2 bases, leaving 14 bases between them. The CDR3 sequence: CASSYSIRQHPYEQYF. The CDR3 coding sequence is TGTGCCAGCAGTTACTCGATTCGCCAGCACCCCTACGAGCAGTACTTC.

V is TRBV5-1 and J is TRBJ2-2, with 10 bases matching TRBD2. The CDR3 length is 16 residues. Germline loops: CDR1 SGHRS, CDR2 YFSETQ. Unmatched junction bases numbered 6, after V lost 4 bases and J lost 3 bases. In DNA, the CDR3 is TGCGCCAGCAGCGGAAGGACTAGCGGACACACCGGGGAGCTGTTTTTT. Its protein is CASSGRTSGHTGELFF.